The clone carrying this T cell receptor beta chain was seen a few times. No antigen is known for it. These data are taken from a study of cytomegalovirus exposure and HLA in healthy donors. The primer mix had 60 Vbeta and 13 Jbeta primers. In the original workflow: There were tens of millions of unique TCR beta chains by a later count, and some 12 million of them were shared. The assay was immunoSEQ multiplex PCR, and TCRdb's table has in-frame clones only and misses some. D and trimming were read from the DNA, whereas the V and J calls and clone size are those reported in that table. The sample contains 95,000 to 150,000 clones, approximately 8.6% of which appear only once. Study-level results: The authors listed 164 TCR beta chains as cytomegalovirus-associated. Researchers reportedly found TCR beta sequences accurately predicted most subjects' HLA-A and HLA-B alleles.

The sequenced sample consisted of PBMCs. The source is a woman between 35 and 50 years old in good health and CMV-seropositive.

CDR3 in DNA: TGTGCCAGCAGCTTTGGAAGGCGGGGCACTGAAGCTTTCTTT. This gives the protein CASSFGRRGTEAFF. V gene TRBV7-8 combines with J gene TRBJ1-1; no firm D call. The CDR3 runs 14 residues. Trimming left V 3 bases short and J 4 bases short, with 12 bases between. The germline V gene has CDR1 SGHVS and CDR2 FQNEAQ.